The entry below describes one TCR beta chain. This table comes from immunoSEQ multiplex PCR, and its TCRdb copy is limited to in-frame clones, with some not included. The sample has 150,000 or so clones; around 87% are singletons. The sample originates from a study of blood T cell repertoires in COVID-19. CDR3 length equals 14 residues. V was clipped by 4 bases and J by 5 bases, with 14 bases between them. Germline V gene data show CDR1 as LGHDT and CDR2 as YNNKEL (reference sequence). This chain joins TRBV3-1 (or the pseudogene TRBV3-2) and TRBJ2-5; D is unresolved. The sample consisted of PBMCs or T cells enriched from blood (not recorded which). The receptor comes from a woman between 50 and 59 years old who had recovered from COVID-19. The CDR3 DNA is TGTGCCAGCAGCCCGACGGTGACTCGGGAGACCCAGTACTTC. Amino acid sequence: CASSPTVTRETQYF.